Below are 18 T cell receptor beta chains sequenced from a single sample in a study of T cell responses to AZD1222 COVID-19 vaccine. TCRdb keeps only in-frame clones here, not all; method: immunoSEQ multiplex PCR. This sample has roughly 99,000 clones, with around 93% found just once. Material: peripheral blood, obtained 28 days after the second AZD1222 dose. Receptors originate from an adult who received the AZD1222 COVID-19 vaccine.

This clone appeared a few times. V and J are TRBV7-3 and TRBJ2-2; D perhaps matches TRBD1 (6 bases). V gave up 2 bases and J gave up 4 bases, with 14 bases separating them. The germline gives CDR1 SGHTA, CDR2 FQGTGA. There are 16 residues in the CDR3. The chain's CDR3 is CASSLSGTPFTGELFF. DNA of the CDR3: TGTGCCAGCAGCTTATCCGGGACACCTTTCACCGGGGAGCTGTTTTTT. Looking up the rest from reference TRBV7-3 and TRBJ2-2 gives the full variable domain: GAGVSQTPSNKVTEKGKYVELRCDPISGHTALYWYRQSLGQGPEFLIYFQGTGAADDSGLPNDRFFAVRPEGSVSTLKIQRTERGDSAVYLCASSLSGTPFTGELFFGEGSRLTVL.

J is TRBJ2-7 and V is TRBV6-1, with D hard to call. CDR1 and CDR2 (germline): MNHNS, SASEGT. The CDR3 totals 11 residues. Trimming left V 1 base short and J 6 bases short, with 4 bases between. The CDR3 reads CASSEGGEQYF. The CDR3 DNA sequence: TGTGCCAGCAGTGAAGGGGGCGAGCAGTACTTC.

The chain combines TRBV10-3 with TRBJ1-1, with 7 bases aligning to TRBD1. CDR1 is ENHRY and CDR2 is SYGVKD in the germline V gene. Trimming took 4 bases from V and 2 from J; bases not matched to a gene: 7. There are 15 residues in the CDR3. In DNA form, the CDR3 reads TGTGCCATCAGTGTTCATAAGGGGGCTAACACTGAAGCTTTCTTT. The encoded protein is CAISVHKGANTEAFF.

The rearrangement uses TRBV4-2 and TRBJ2-1; D is possibly TRBD2 (5 bases). Trimming removed 1 base from V and 6 bases from J, with 10 bases in between. Germline CDR1 is LGHNA and CDR2 is YNFKEQ. The CDR3 runs 14 residues. The DNA for the CDR3 is TGTGCCAGCAGCCAAGGCCTAGCCTTCAATGAGCAGTTCTTC. Protein sequence: CASSQGLAFNEQFF.

The chain carries TRBV28 and TRBJ2-7; TRBD1 is a possible D gene (5 bases). The V end lost 6 bases, the J end lost 2 bases, and 11 bases lay between the germline ends. Germline CDR1 and CDR2: MDHEN and SYDVKM. This CDR3 comprises 13 residues. The CDR3 region is CASSSDSTYEQYF. DNA for the CDR3: TGTGCCAGCAGCTCCGACAGTACCTACGAGCAGTACTTC.

This chain links TRBV19 with TRBJ1-2, with D maybe TRBD1 (5 bases). The CDR3 runs to 12 residues. Looked up from germline, CDR1 is LNHDA and CDR2 is SQIVND (reference sequence). The V gene lost 4 bases and the J gene lost 8 bases, with 11 bases spanning the gap. CDR3 protein: CASSSGATGYTF. The CDR3 DNA sequence: TGTGCCAGTAGTAGTGGGGCAACCGGCTACACCTTC.

This sequence joins TRBV6-6 and TRBJ2-5; 7 bases are a match to TRBD1. This CDR3 spans 18 amino acids. The germline V gene has CDR1 MNHNY and CDR2 SVGAGI (reference sequence). After removal of 5 bases from V and 0 bases from J, the junction contained 15 bases not matched to a gene. The CDR3: CASSQTGQPRPYQETQYF. The CDR3 bases are TGTGCCAGCAGTCAGACAGGGCAACCCCGCCCGTACCAAGAGACCCAGTACTTC.

V is TRBV10-2 and J is TRBJ1-2, with 8 bases aligning to TRBD1. The ends lost 4 bases at V and 5 bases at J; junction bases unmatched: 6. Germline CDR1 WSHSY, CDR2 SAAADI. The CDR3 runs to 14 residues. CDR3 region: CASSATGVGYGYTF. DNA for the CDR3: TGCGCCAGCAGTGCGACAGGGGTTGGGTATGGCTACACCTTC.

This rearrangement joins TRBV19 to TRBJ2-3; 7 bases fit TRBD2. Germline V gene data show CDR1 as LNHDA and CDR2 as SQIVND (reference sequence). The CDR3 length is 15 residues. J gave up 1 base and V 3 bases, and 4 bases lay outside the gene matches. The CDR3, as DNA: TGTGCCAGTAGTATGGGTAGCGGGCGCACAGATACGCAGTATTTT. It codes for CASSMGSGRTDTQYF.

This clone was seen just once. CDR3 sequence (DNA): TGTGCCAGCAGCTTAGATCTTCTCCGGGGCGACTATGGCTACACCTTC. Its protein product is CASSLDLLRGDYGYTF. The chain has TRBV11-2 and TRBJ1-2; D is perhaps TRBD1 (5 bases). Germline V gene sequence: CDR1 SGHAT, CDR2 FQNNGV. V was trimmed by 0 bases and J by 3 bases, leaving 14 bases between them. The CDR3 is 16 amino acids.

This rearrangement joins TRBV7-3 to TRBJ2-2, with 9 bases identical to TRBD1. Germline CDR1 SGHTA, CDR2 FQGTGA. The CDR3 totals 16 residues. Unmatched junction bases numbered 7, after V lost 5 bases and J lost 3 bases. CDR3 sequence: CASSTTGGAYTGELFF. The CDR3 DNA is TGTGCCAGCAGCACCACAGGGGGCGCGTACACCGGGGAGCTGTTTTTT.

The J gene is TRBJ2-7, the V gene TRBV5-1; 7 nucleotides match TRBD1. J lost 7 bases, V lost 4 bases, and 8 bases had no gene match. This CDR3 comprises 13 residues. Germline CDR1 and CDR2: SGHRS and YFSETQ. CDR3 nucleotide sequence: TGCGCCAGCAGCCGGGACAGTCCCCTAGAGCAGTACTTC. Residues: CASSRDSPLEQYF.

The chain employs TRBV4-3 and TRBJ1-2; no clear D gene. The V and J ends lost 4 bases and 0 bases respectively, with 12 bases between them. The germline V gene encodes CDR1 LGHNA and CDR2 YSLEER. The CDR3 extends over 15 amino acids. The CDR3 is CASSPRVGANYGYTF. CDR3 nucleotide sequence: TGCGCCAGCAGCCCCCGGGTCGGAGCTAACTATGGCTACACCTTC.

The genes are TRBV28 and TRBJ1-2; no definite D call. Germline V gene sequence: CDR1 MDHEN, CDR2 SYDVKM. The CDR3 extends over 11 amino acids. V lost 5 bases and J lost 8, with 9 bases in between. CDR3 sequence (DNA): TGTGCCAGCAGTCAATCGGGAGGCTACACCTTC. Its translation is CASSQSGGYTF.

The chain employs TRBV27 and TRBJ1-1; 8 nucleotides align to TRBD1. V was pared by 6 bases and J by 2 bases, with 8 bases of the junction left unmatched. The germline V gene encodes CDR1 MNHEY and CDR2 SMNVEV (reference sequence). The CDR3 has 15 residues. The DNA of the CDR3 is TGTGCCAGCAGCCCGAGGACAGGGTTAAACACTGAAGCTTTCTTT. Amino acids: CASSPRTGLNTEAFF.

The J gene is TRBJ1-2, the V gene TRBV11-1; D might be TRBD1 (6 bases). Germline lookup yields CDR1 SGHAT and CDR2 FQDESV (reference sequence). V was clipped by 1 base and J by 2 bases, with 14 bases between them. CDR3 length: 16 residues. The CDR3 DNA is TGTGCCAGCAGCTTAGACCCCCGGACAGTCAACTATGGCTACACCTTC. Its protein product is CASSLDPRTVNYGYTF.

A single count supports this clone. This chain uses TRBV9 with TRBJ2-7, with 9 bases lining up with TRBD2. The ends lost 4 bases at V and 5 bases at J; junction bases unmatched: 10. Per germline, CDR1 SGDLS and CDR2 YYNGEE. The CDR3 spans 15 residues. The CDR3: CASSISGTSFDEQYF. CDR3 DNA sequence: TGTGCCAGCAGCATCTCCGGGACTAGCTTCGACGAGCAGTACTTC.

Only a few counts were recorded for this clone. V and J are TRBV6-4 and TRBJ1-4; possibly TRBD1 for D (5 bases). This CDR3 spans 17 amino acids. Germline CDR1 and CDR2: MRHNA and SNTAGT. Deletions cut 10 bases from V and 0 bases from J, with 21 bases between. The CDR3: CATRGAGWFATNEKLFF. CDR3 in DNA: TGTGCCACCCGAGGGGCAGGGTGGTTTGCAACTAATGAAAAACTGTTTTTT.